These T cell receptor beta chains were read from a single sample in a study of cytomegalovirus exposure and HLA in healthy donors. Using immunoSEQ multiplex PCR, the repertoire was profiled, and TCRdb retains in-frame clones only, with some absent. This sample has around 200,000 clones, with around four fifths found just once. The source material was PBMCs. The origin of the receptors is a man aged 50-60 years in good health and CMV-seronegative. CDR3s include the opening cysteine and the closing phenylalanine or tryptophan. The D gene is left open where the match is weak. Clone size is shown for a subset of rows, as once, few, many or a class of expanded clone.

TRBJ1-5,TRBV28,-,TRBD1,CASTEGGIARSQPQHF,TGTGCCAGCACAGAAGGGGGCATCGCAAGGAGTCAGCCCCAGCATTTT
TRBJ1-6,TRBV25-1,-,-,CASCTGPYNSPLHF,TGTGCCAGCTGTACAGGTCCTTATAATTCACCCCTCCACTTT
TRBJ1-1,TRBV19,few,-,CASSTPRTMNTEAFF,TGTGCCAGTAGTACCCCCCGGACAATGAACACTGAAGCTTTCTTT
TRBJ2-5,TRBV13,-,TRBD1,CASSLGDRGRETQYF,TGTGCCAGCAGCTTAGGGGACAGGGGGCGGGAGACCCAGTACTTC
TRBJ2-5,TRBV7-2,-,TRBD2,CASSLQPLAGEETQYF,TGTGCCAGCAGCTTACAGCCCCTAGCGGGAGAAGAGACCCAGTACTTC
TRBJ1-3,TRBV5-1,-,-,CASSLRQGNTIYF,TGCGCCAGCAGCTTGCGACAGGGAAACACCATATATTTT
TRBJ1-6,TRBV9,-,-,CASSARPGDNSPLHF,TGTGCCAGCAGCGCGAGACCCGGGGATAATTCACCCCTCCACTTT
TRBJ2-1,TRBV19,once,-,CASSTTDRPFF,TGTGCCAGTAGTACGACTGACAGACCGTTCTTC
TRBJ1-5,TRBV15,few,-,CATSRDEKYQPQHF,TGTGCCACCAGCAGAGATGAGAAATATCAGCCCCAGCATTTT
TRBJ2-2,TRBV4-2,-,TRBD2,CASSQDSRGRAPGELFF,TGTGCCAGCAGCCAAGATTCGCGCGGGAGGGCCCCCGGGGAGCTGTTTTTT
TRBJ1-1,TRBV6-5,-,TRBD1,CASSYSGQGAEAFF,TGTGCCAGCAGTTACTCGGGACAGGGGGCTGAAGCTTTCTTT
TRBJ1-5,TRBV7-2,-,TRBD1,CASSRDRGYQPQHF,TGTGCCAGCAGCCGGGACAGGGGTTATCAGCCCCAGCATTTT
TRBJ2-5,TRBV19,-,TRBD1,CASSIDHNRGMGETQYF,TGTGCCAGTAGTATAGATCACAACAGGGGAATGGGAGAGACCCAGTACTTC
TRBJ2-7,TRBV7-9,-,-,CASSLGAGYEQYF,TGTGCCAGCAGCTTAGGAGCAGGGTATGAGCAGTACTTC
TRBJ1-2,TRBV12-5,-,TRBD1,CASGPSYRQGSPWDGYTF,TGTGCTAGTGGCCCCTCCTACCGACAGGGGAGCCCCTGGGATGGCTACACCTTC
TRBJ1-3,TRBV7-9,-,-,CASQGLAGNTIYF,TGTGCCAGTCAGGGCCTCGCTGGAAACACCATATATTTT
TRBJ2-5,TRBV5-4,-,TRBD2,CASSLAGGPGETQYF,TGTGCCAGCAGCTTAGCGGGGGGGCCGGGGGAGACCCAGTACTTC
TRBJ1-5,TRBV19,few,-,CASSTSGSNQPQHF,TGTGCCAGTAGTACTAGTGGGAGCAATCAGCCCCAGCATTTT
TRBJ2-3,TRBV6-1,few,-,CASSEGNSILDTQYF,TGTGCCAGCAGTGAGGGCAATTCGATCTTAGATACGCAGTATTTT
TRBJ2-5,TRBV5-1,-,TRBD2,CASSLSGNIQETQYF,TGCGCCAGCAGCTTGAGCGGGAACATCCAAGAGACCCAGTACTTC
TRBJ1-3,TRBV9,-,-,CASSVTGLSSGNTIYF,TGTGCCAGCAGCGTTACGGGACTGAGCTCTGGAAACACCATATATTTT
TRBJ2-7,TRBV14,-,TRBD1,CASSSSGTGTYEQYF,TGTGCCAGCAGCTCATCCGGGACAGGAACCTACGAGCAGTACTTC
TRBJ2-7,TRBV18,-,-,CASSPGPSMEQYF,TGTGCCAGCTCACCAGGGCCTAGCATGGAGCAGTACTTC
TRBJ1-1,TRBV6-5,-,TRBD1,CASSYPTGGGTEAFF,TGTGCCAGCAGTTACCCGACAGGGGGCGGCACTGAAGCTTTCTTT
TRBJ1-5,TRBV7-3,-,-,CASSLAAHQPQHF,TGTGCCAGCAGCCTGGCTGCCCATCAGCCCCAGCATTTT
TRBJ1-1,TRBV7-2,once,-,CASHSGFTEAFF,TGTGCCAGCCACTCAGGGTTCACTGAAGCTTTCTTT
TRBJ2-5,TRBV5-6,-,TRBD1,CASSARTGGDETQYF,TGTGCCAGCAGCGCCCGGACAGGGGGCGACGAGACCCAGTACTTC
TRBJ1-1,TRBV18,-,-,CASSPGGRGTEAFF,TGTGCCAGCTCACCAGGGGGGAGAGGGACTGAAGCTTTCTTT
TRBJ1-5,TRBV19,-,TRBD1,CASRTVTGQGHQPQHF,TGTGCCAGTAGGACGGTCACGGGACAGGGCCATCAGCCCCAGCATTTT
TRBJ2-2,TRBV4-3,-,-,CASSVGQNTGELFF,TGCGCCAGCAGCGTGGGACAGAACACCGGGGAGCTGTTTTTT